The 15 T cell receptor beta chains below were found in one sample sequenced in a study of cytomegalovirus exposure and HLA in healthy donors. Use of 60 Vbeta and 13 Jbeta primers characterized the PCR. Repertoires were generated with immunoSEQ multiplex PCR, while TCRdb's copy carries only in-frame clones and drops some. The table includes over 100,000 clones, roughly 71% detected once. The sample comprised PBMCs. These receptors came from an older woman in good health and CMV-seropositive.

J is TRBJ2-3 and V is TRBV11-2; TRBD2 matches 10 bases. V was pared by 4 bases and J by 0 bases, with 4 bases of the junction left unmatched. The length of the CDR3 is 16 residues. CDR1 is SGHAT and CDR2 is FQNNGV in the germline V gene. The CDR3 spells CASSSIAGGSTDTQYF. CDR3 DNA: TGTGCCAGCAGCTCCATAGCGGGGGGTAGCACAGATACGCAGTATTTT.

This rearrangement joins TRBV7-2 to TRBJ2-1, with TRBD2 matching over 10 bases. The CDR3 extends over 15 amino acids. The J segment lost 8 bases and the V segment lost 5 bases, leaving 9 bases of the junction unmatched. The germline V gene has CDR1 SGHTA and CDR2 FQGNSA. The CDR3 bases are TGTGCCAGCAGCCTCAGACTAGCGGGCTCGGATGAGCAGTTCTTC. This gives the protein CASSLRLAGSDEQFF.

The chain carries TRBV5-1 and TRBJ1-5; a possible D gene is TRBD1 (5 bases). This CDR3 is 14 amino acids long. Germline CDR1 is SGHRS and CDR2 is YFSETQ. V was shortened by 0 bases and J by 1 base, with 5 bases between the two germline ends. The chain's CDR3 is CASSLEGSNQPQHF. The CDR3 DNA reads as TGCGCCAGCAGCTTGGAGGGGAGCAATCAGCCCCAGCATTTT.

The J gene is TRBJ2-1, the V gene TRBV5-1, with 10 bases fitting TRBD2. The germline V gene encodes CDR1 SGHRS and CDR2 YFSETQ. The CDR3 length is 15 residues. The trim removed 1 base at V and 10 bases at J, leaving 8 bases unmatched. The CDR3 DNA reads TGCGCCAGCAGCTTGTCGAGCGGGGGGGCCGGGGAGCAGTTCTTC. This codes for CASSLSSGGAGEQFF.

This clone was observed a few times. The chain links TRBV2 to TRBJ2-1; tentative D call: TRBD1 (5 bases). CDR1 SNHLY and CDR2 FYNNEI come from the germline V gene. The CDR3 consists of 15 residues. Trimming removed 4 bases from V and 6 bases from J, with 16 bases in between. The CDR3 nucleotides are TGTGCCAGCAGTGCTTCAGGGTCCATACGCAATGAGCAGTTCTTC. It is translated as CASSASGSIRNEQFF.

CDR3 sequence reads: CASSSDRGITNEKLFF. CDR3 nucleotides: TGTGCCAGCAGCTCTGACAGGGGCATCACTAATGAAAAACTGTTTTTT. V and J are TRBV7-2 and TRBJ1-4; 8 bases map to TRBD1. CDR3 length equals 16 residues. V dropped 4 bases and J dropped 2; count of bases not matched to a gene: 6. Germline CDR1 reads SGHTA; CDR2 reads FQGNSA.

This chain links TRBV7-3 with TRBJ1-1; possible D gene TRBD1, 5 bases. This CDR3 is 17 amino acids long. Trimming removed 5 bases from V and 3 bases from J, with 22 bases in between. Germline V gene lookup returns CDR1 SGHTA and CDR2 FQGTGA. The CDR3 is CASSLGRGRAGHTEAFF. CDR3 nucleotides: TGTGCCAGCAGCCTGGGGAGGGGCAGGGCAGGGCACACTGAAGCTTTCTTT.

J is TRBJ2-6 and V is TRBV21-1; TRBD1, the table's D call, lacks a check against the DNA. TRBV21-1 is assigned pseudogene status. CDR3 size: 17 residues. CDR3 protein: CASSKDQGWSGANVLTF. The CDR3 nucleotides read TGTGCCAGCAGCAAAGACCAGGGATGGTCTGGGGCCAACGTCCTGACTTTC.

DNA of the CDR3: TGCAGCGTTGAAGATCAAGGGGCGGGGGACACTGAAGCTTTCTTT. Protein product: CSVEDQGAGDTEAFF. This chain connects TRBV29-1 to TRBJ1-1; a weak D match, TRBD1 (5 bases). Trimming left V 0 bases short and J 3 bases short, with 14 bases between. Germline V gives CDR1 SQVTM, CDR2 ANQGSEA. The CDR3 extends over 15 amino acids.

The chain joins TRBV9 to TRBJ2-3; 11 bases fit TRBD2. CDR1 is SGDLS, CDR2 YYNGEE, per germline. Trimming took 4 bases from V and 4 from J; bases not matched to a gene: 8. There are 16 residues in the CDR3. This CDR3 is CASSLAGGQVADTQYF. The CDR3 bases are TGTGCCAGCAGCTTAGCGGGGGGGCAGGTAGCAGATACGCAGTATTTT.

This clone has just a few counts. The chain has TRBV4-3 and TRBJ2-3, with D possibly being TRBD2 (6 bases). CDR3 length equals 18 residues. Trimming took off 0 bases at V and 2 bases at J, with 18 bases between the two ends. Germline V gene sequence: CDR1 LGHNA, CDR2 YSLEER. The CDR3 loop reads CASSQEASSAGFTDTQYF. The CDR3 nucleotides read TGCGCCAGCAGCCAAGAGGCCTCTAGCGCCGGCTTCACAGATACGCAGTATTTT.

The chain carries TRBV11-2 and TRBJ2-7, with D perhaps TRBD1 (6 bases). Germline CDR1 SGHAT, CDR2 FQNNGV. Trimming stripped 0 bases from V and 2 bases from J, with 11 bases between. CDR3 length: 15 residues. CDR3 DNA sequence: TGTGCCAGCAGCTTAGAGGGGACAAGGACCTACGAGCAGTACTTC. It encodes CASSLEGTRTYEQYF.

The chain carries TRBV7-8 and TRBJ1-5, with D tentatively TRBD1 (5 bases). The CDR3 runs 15 residues. CDR1 SGHVS and CDR2 FQNEAQ come from the germline V gene. V was pared by 5 bases and J by 6 bases, with 17 bases between. The CDR3: CASSLTGGQGQPQHF. CDR3 DNA sequence: TGTGCCAGCAGCCTTACAGGAGGGCAGGGTCAGCCCCAGCATTTT.

The V call is TRBV6-6, the J call TRBJ2-1; perhaps TRBD2 as D (6 bases). Trimming pared 6 bases from V and 5 bases from J, leaving 17 bases between. Germline CDR1 and CDR2: MNHNY and SVGAGI (reference sequence). This CDR3 spans 15 amino acids. This chain's CDR3 is CASRGPGLWDNEQFF. DNA of the CDR3: TGTGCCAGCAGGGGACCGGGACTTTGGGACAATGAGCAGTTCTTC.

The V gene is TRBV30, the J gene TRBJ1-3, with no clear D. Germline CDR1 is GTSNPN and CDR2 is SVGIG (reference sequence). This CDR3 contains 11 residues. Trimming took 3 bases from V and 4 from J, leaving 4 bases between them. CDR3 in DNA: TGTGCCTGGAGCACAGGAAACACCATATATTTT. Its translation: CAWSTGNTIYF.